In its sample, the clone carrying this TCR beta chain was seen a few times. As yet, its antigen is unknown. Germline V gives CDR1 LGHNT, CDR2 FRNRAP. The CDR3 extends over 15 amino acids. V was clipped by 0 bases and J by 2 bases, with 8 bases between them. Clones were sequenced by immunoSEQ multiplex PCR, and TCRdb holds only the in-frame ones, with some missing. This table holds nearly 20,000 clones, 81% found once. The data belong to a study of CD4 T cells in relation to SARS-CoV-2 and coronaviruses. About the study: PBMCs were cultured with antigen for roughly 10 days before TCR beta sequencing. Crossreactive spike epitopes shared across donors were mapped to their HLA restriction.

The unexposed donors gave CD4+ T cells in about 2011-2018, prior to COVID-19. CD4+ T cells were isolated from the cells after about 11 days of culture. Whole-study results and caveats: In around three fifths of donors, memory CD4+ clonotypes crossrecognized SARS-CoV-2 and at least one common cold coronavirus spike.

J is TRBJ1-3 and V is TRBV12-5; D unclear. The receptor's source is a human donor in good health. The sequencing sample was made of CD4+ T cells from PBMCs, cultured in vitro. In DNA, the CDR3 is TGTGCTAGTGGTTTGGTAGAGTCCGCTGGAAACACCATATATTTT. This gives the protein CASGLVESAGNTIYF.